This T cell receptor beta chain stems from a study of T-cell memory formation after mild COVID-19. TCRdb re-analysed the 5' RACE reads in MiXCR, keeping a single row per CDR3 protein. The data contain hundreds of thousands of distinct CDR3 sequences, roughly 20% of them singletons. The CDR3 has 13 amino acids. CDR1 and CDR2 (germline): GTSNPN, SVGIG (reference sequence). Trimming cost V 4 bases and J 7 bases; bases outside gene matches: 8. Points from the study as a whole: Clones shrinking between day 15 and 85 showed a balanced CD4/CD8 split, and those that grew later tilted toward CD4+.

There are a few counts of this clonotype. Its antigen is not identified. This receptor was obtained from an adult woman who had mild COVID-19 (a few samples of this study predate the infection). Cell type and time point are not known. Sequencing used PBMCs or a T cell subset sorted from them (not recorded which). The chain links TRBV30 to TRBJ2-3; 7 nucleotides line up with TRBD2. For the CDR3, the DNA is TGTGCCTGGACTAGCGGAAGAACATATACGCAGTATTTT. Translating gives CAWTSGRTYTQYF.